This T cell receptor beta chain was captured by sequencing in a study of shared clonotypes between healthy human individuals. TCRdb keeps only in-frame clones here, not all; method: immunoSEQ multiplex PCR. The top ten hold approximately 0.36% of the sample, which has 2,500,000 or so clones, 93% seen once. Germline CDR1 LNHDA, CDR2 SQIVND (reference sequence). V shed 3 bases, J shed 5 bases, and the junction held 9 bases outside the gene matches. This CDR3 comprises 16 residues. Sequencing used naive CD4+ T cells from PBMCs. The subset was: CD45RA+ positively selected. The sequence was collected from a man younger than 35 in good health. Some clones in this sample may be carry-over from other donors' samples. The chain joins TRBV19 to TRBJ1-5, with 8 bases that match TRBD1. CDR3 bases: TGTGCCAGTAGTATCACAGGGGGTTGGCTGGATCAGCCCCAGCATTTT. This encodes CASSITGGWLDQPQHF.